The present T cell receptor (beta chain) was sequenced within a study of Graves' ophthalmopathy and Graves' hyperthyroidism. This clonotype was counted many times. Transcripts of RNA were the source for amplifying TCR beta CDR3 regions. A first-round RT-PCR used HTBI primers, followed by a second-round multiplex PCR. TCRdb reprocessed the multiplex PCR reads with MiXCR, giving one entry per CDR3 protein. The table includes almost 750,000 distinct CDR3 sequences, around 40% detected once. CDR1 is SQVTM and CDR2 is ANQGSEA in the germline V gene. V lost 3 bases and J lost 4, with 12 bases in between. CDR3 length: 14 residues. All donors with ophthalmopathy were recorded as having moderate-to-severe activity, CAS ≥3, NOSPECS ≥4 and a duration under 3 months.

The TCR comes from an adult man with Graves' ophthalmopathy. The chain links TRBV29-1 to TRBJ2-2; no firm D call. The sample consisted of peripheral blood. DNA for the CDR3: TGCAGCGTTGATTTTTCGGGTACCACCGGGGAGCTGTTTTTT. This codes for CSVDFSGTTGELFF.